This note documents a single TCR beta chain sequence. Its antigen remains unknown. Time point defined: 20-29 weeks after completion of therapy. Drug-resistant or recurrent cytomegalovirus affected these solid-organ transplant recipient patients. This specimen belongs to a study of T cell therapy after organ transplantation. This CDR3 has 13 amino acids. Trimming took off 4 bases at V and 1 base at J, with 4 bases between the two ends. CDR1 and CDR2 (germline): MNHEY, SMNVEV (reference sequence). Libraries were prepared by immunoSEQ multiplex PCR; TCRdb keeps only in-frame clonotypes and omits some of them. Of approximately 22,000 clones in the sample, over 80% are singletons; the top ten hold 30% to 40%.

This rearrangement joins TRBV27 to TRBJ2-2; D gene ambiguous. The receptor comes from a human patient who had received a solid organ transplant and had CMV disease. Part of the T cells may come from the graft donor. Material: CD8+ T cells from blood, obtained after autologous CMV-specific T cell therapy. As DNA, the CDR3 is TGTGCCAGCAGTTCCCAGAACACCGGGGAGCTGTTTTTT. Protein: CASSSQNTGELFF.